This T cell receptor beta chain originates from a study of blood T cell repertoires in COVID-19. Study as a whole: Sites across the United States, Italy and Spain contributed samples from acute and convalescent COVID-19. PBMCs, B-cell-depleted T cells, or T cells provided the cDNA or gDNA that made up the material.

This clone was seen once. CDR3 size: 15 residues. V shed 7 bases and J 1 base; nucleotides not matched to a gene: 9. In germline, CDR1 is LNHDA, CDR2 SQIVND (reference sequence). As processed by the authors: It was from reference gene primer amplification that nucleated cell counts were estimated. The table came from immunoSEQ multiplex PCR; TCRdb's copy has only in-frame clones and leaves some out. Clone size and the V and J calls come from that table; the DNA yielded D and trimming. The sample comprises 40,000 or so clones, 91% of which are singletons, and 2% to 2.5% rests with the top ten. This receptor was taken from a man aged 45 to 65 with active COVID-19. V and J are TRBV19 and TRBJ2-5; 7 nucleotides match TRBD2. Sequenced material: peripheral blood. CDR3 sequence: CASTPRQRGQETQYF. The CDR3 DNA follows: TGTGCCAGTACCCCAAGGCAGCGGGGCCAAGAGACCCAGTACTTC.